The 19 T cell receptor beta chains below come from one sample, sequenced in a study of blood T cell repertoires in COVID-19. Profiling relied on immunoSEQ multiplex PCR, and the TCRdb table lists in-frame clones only, not all of them. The table has under 250,000 clones, 65% to 85% seen once. The source material was peripheral blood. The receptor set was obtained from a woman aged 40 to 50 who had recovered from COVID-19.

The J gene is TRBJ1-5, the V gene TRBV3-1 (or the pseudogene TRBV3-2); D gene unclear. Trimming took 0 bases from V and 9 from J, leaving 9 bases between them. Germline V CDR1 and CDR2: LGHDT, YNNKEL (reference sequence). The CDR3 runs 13 residues. The CDR3 loop reads CASSQDIARPQHF. As DNA, the CDR3 is TGTGCCAGCAGCCAAGATATAGCACGGCCCCAGCATTTT.

The chain joins TRBV5-4 to TRBJ1-2; 9 bases fit TRBD1. Trimming took 2 bases from V and 7 from J; bases not matched to a gene: 9. The CDR3 sequence is 15 residues long. CDR1 is SGHNT, CDR2 YYREEE, per germline (reference sequence). The CDR3 coding sequence is TGTGCCAGCAGCTTAAGACAGGGGGGAAGGGGTGGCTACACCTTC. It specifies CASSLRQGGRGGYTF.

This clone came up once. The rearrangement links TRBV5-4 to TRBJ1-2, with 7 positions matching TRBD1. With 5 bases clipped from V and 5 bases from J, the junction kept 9 bases outside the gene matches. The germline V gene has CDR1 SGHNT and CDR2 YYREEE (reference sequence). This CDR3 region has 14 residues. The DNA of the CDR3 is TGTGCCAGCAGTCCGGACAGGATGGGGTATGGCTACACCTTC. This translates into CASSPDRMGYGYTF.

The chain is built from TRBV11-3 and TRBJ1-3, with D hard to call. V dropped 5 bases and J dropped 0 bases, with 11 bases sitting between them. The V gene's germline CDR1 is SGHNT and CDR2 YENEEA. CDR3 length: 15 residues. The CDR3 nucleotides are TGTGCCAGCAGCCCCAGTGTGGCCTCTGGAAACACCATATATTTT. Amino acid sequence: CASSPSVASGNTIYF.

V is TRBV19 and J is TRBJ1-2, with TRBD1 as a possible D gene (6 bases). The CDR3 has 16 amino acids. Trimming took off 5 bases at V and 5 bases at J, with 21 bases between the two ends. Germline-derived CDR1 and CDR2 are LNHDA and SQIVND (reference sequence). This CDR3 is CASSSWTATYSYGYTF. The CDR3 region has the DNA TGTGCCAGTAGTTCCTGGACAGCCACATACTCTTATGGCTACACCTTC.

This clone was counted between two and nine times. The chain is built from TRBV28 and TRBJ2-3, with TRBD2 matching 12 bases. Per the germline V gene, CDR1 is MDHEN and CDR2 is SYDVKM. The CDR3 length is 23 residues. With 6 bases clipped from V and 5 bases from J, the junction kept 30 bases outside the gene matches. The CDR3 here is CASSDPRTSGEAITGPRLDTQYF. As DNA, the CDR3 is TGTGCCAGCAGCGATCCACGGACTAGCGGGGAGGCTATTACGGGACCTAGATTAGATACGCAGTATTTT. Full variable domain (remainder filled in from reference TRBV28 and TRBJ2-3): DVKVTQSSRYLVKRTGEKVFLECVQDMDHENMFWYRQDPGLGLRLIYFSYDVKMKEKGDIPEGYSVSREKKERFSLILESASTNQTSMYLCASSDPRTSGEAITGPRLDTQYFGPGTRLTVL.

J is TRBJ2-3 and V is TRBV5-4; perhaps TRBD2 as D (6 bases). This CDR3 contains 15 residues. The V and J ends lost 6 bases and 1 base respectively, with 15 bases between them. The germline V gene has CDR1 SGHNT and CDR2 YYREEE (reference sequence). CDR3 region: CASTQGGDGTDTQYF. For the CDR3, the DNA is TGTGCCAGCACCCAAGGAGGGGACGGCACAGATACGCAGTATTTT.

V usage is TRBV4-1 and J usage is TRBJ1-4, with D perhaps TRBD1 (5 bases). The CDR3 runs to 15 residues. V was cut by 2 bases and J by 8 bases, with 15 bases left in between. The V gene's germline CDR1 is MGHRA and CDR2 YSYEKL. The CDR3 coding sequence is TGCGCCAGCAGCCAACTGGCAGAGGGGAGGGAAAAACTGTTTTTT. Translated: CASSQLAEGREKLFF.

This clone was counted once. V and J are TRBV6-5 and TRBJ2-5, with 13 bases identical to TRBD2. Per germline, CDR1 MNHEY and CDR2 SVGAGI. The trim removed 6 bases at V and 2 bases at J, leaving 3 bases unmatched. The CDR3 contains 15 residues. The CDR3 sequence: CASSKLAGGQETQYF. The CDR3 DNA follows: TGTGCCAGCAGCAAACTAGCGGGGGGGCAAGAGACCCAGTACTTC.

The chain employs TRBV7-2 and TRBJ1-2; TRBD1 is a possible D gene (5 bases). There are 13 residues in the CDR3. Germline CDR1 SGHTA, CDR2 FQGNSA. Trimming left V 6 bases short and J 4 bases short, with 12 bases between. CDR3 loop: CASSGGGTYGYTF. In DNA, the CDR3 is TGTGCCAGCAGTGGCGGGGGGACCTATGGCTACACCTTC.

The V and J genes are TRBV27 and TRBJ1-5, with D uncertain. The CDR3 covers 16 residues. V lost 3 bases, J lost 0 bases, and 12 bases lay in between. In germline, CDR1 is MNHEY, CDR2 SMNVEV (reference sequence). The CDR3 nucleotides read TGTGCCAGCAGTTTCGTAGCTCCCTATAGCAATCAGCCCCAGCATTTT. Translated: CASSFVAPYSNQPQHF.

The DNA of the CDR3 is TGCAGCGTTGAAGATCGAGGCTTCTCCTACGAGCAGTACTTC. This translates into CSVEDRGFSYEQYF. The chain links TRBV29-1 to TRBJ2-7; D call uncertain. This CDR3 is built from 14 residues. Trimming cost V 0 bases and J 0 bases, with 9 bases left between them. Germline V gives CDR1 SQVTM, CDR2 ANQGSEA.

The chain recombines TRBV11-3 with TRBJ2-2; 9 nucleotides agree with TRBD1. Per the germline V gene, CDR1 is SGHNT and CDR2 is YENEEA. J gave up 6 bases and V 6 bases, and 5 bases lay outside the gene matches. The CDR3 length is 14 residues. The chain's CDR3 is CASSSQGAPGELFF. For the CDR3, the DNA is TGTGCCAGCAGTTCACAGGGGGCTCCCGGGGAGCTGTTTTTT. The whole variable domain, filled in from reference TRBV11-3 and TRBJ2-2, reads EAGVVQSPRYKIIEKKQPVAFWCNPISGHNTLYWYLQNLGQGPELLIRYENEEAVDDSQLPKDRFSAERLKGVDSTLKIQPAELGDSAVYLCASSSQGAPGELFFGEGSRLTVL.

In this sample, this clone turned up once. This chain uses TRBV29-1 with TRBJ2-1; no clear D. Germline CDR1 SQVTM, CDR2 ANQGSEA. The V and J ends lost 5 bases and 4 bases respectively, with 6 bases between them. The CDR3 sequence is 11 residues long. CDR3 region: CSVSQYNEQFF. For the CDR3, the DNA is TGCAGCGTTTCTCAGTACAATGAGCAGTTCTTC.

This sequence joins TRBV11-2 and TRBJ1-3, with a possible D match to TRBD1 (6 bases). Germline V gene data show CDR1 as SGHAT and CDR2 as FQNNGV. V was clipped by 5 bases and J by 2 bases, with 13 bases between them. The CDR3 sequence is 15 residues long. This CDR3 is CASSPRAGAGNTIYF. CDR3 bases: TGTGCCAGCAGCCCCCGGGCAGGGGCTGGAAACACCATATATTTT.

A few counts support this clone. The V call is TRBV3-1 (or the pseudogene TRBV3-2), the J call TRBJ1-3, with D possibly matching TRBD1 (5 bases). This CDR3 spans 15 amino acids. Trimming cost V 3 bases and J 1 base, with 10 bases left between them. In germline, CDR1 is LGHDT, CDR2 YNNKEL (reference sequence). The CDR3 loop reads CASSQGLPSGNTIYF. The CDR3 DNA sequence: TGTGCCAGCAGCCAGGGACTACCATCTGGAAACACCATATATTTT.

This sequence joins TRBV27 and TRBJ2-2, with TRBD1 identical over 11 bases. V lost 8 bases, J lost 4 bases, and 9 bases stayed unmatched. This CDR3 comprises 16 residues. In germline, CDR1 is MNHEY, CDR2 SMNVEV (reference sequence). Here the CDR3 reads CASHPLGTGGTGELFF. For the CDR3, the DNA is TGTGCCAGCCACCCTCTCGGGACAGGGGGCACCGGGGAGCTGTTTTTT.

The V gene is TRBV3-1 (or the pseudogene TRBV3-2), the J gene TRBJ2-5; 11 nucleotides agree with TRBD2. Germline CDR1 reads LGHDT; CDR2 reads YNNKEL (reference sequence). This CDR3 has 16 amino acids. V gave up 4 bases and J gave up 6 bases; unmatched junction bases: 10. CDR3 in DNA: TGTGCCAGCAGCCCCCTCCAGGCTAGCGGGGGGAAGACCCAGTACTTC. Translated, it gives CASSPLQASGGKTQYF.

This clone was observed a single time. The J gene is TRBJ1-1, the V gene TRBV2; D might be TRBD1 (5 bases). Germline V gives CDR1 SNHLY, CDR2 FYNNEI. V was trimmed by 5 bases and J by 3 bases, leaving 10 bases between them. CDR3 length equals 13 residues. CDR3 sequence (DNA): TGTGCCAGCAGTCCGCGCAGGGACACTGAAGCTTTCTTT. Its protein is CASSPRRDTEAFF.